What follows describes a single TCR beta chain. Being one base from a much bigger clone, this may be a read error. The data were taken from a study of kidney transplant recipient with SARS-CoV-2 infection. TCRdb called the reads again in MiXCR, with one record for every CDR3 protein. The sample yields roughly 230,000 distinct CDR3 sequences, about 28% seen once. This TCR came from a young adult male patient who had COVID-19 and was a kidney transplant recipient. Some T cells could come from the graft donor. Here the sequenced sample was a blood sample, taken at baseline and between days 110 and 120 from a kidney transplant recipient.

The CDR3 DNA sequence: TGTGCCAGCAGTATGGATTTCTCTATGCGAAAGACCTATGGCTACGCCTTC. It specifies CASSMDFSMRKTYGYAF. This chain links TRBV6-5 with TRBJ1-2; D remains ambiguous. This CDR3 region has 17 residues. Germline V gene sequence: CDR1 MNHEY, CDR2 SVGAGI.